One T cell receptor beta chain is described in this entry. Repertoires were generated with immunoSEQ multiplex PCR, while TCRdb's copy carries only in-frame clones and drops some. The repertoire consists of some 83,000 clones, with about 90% occurring once and the leading ten covering 8.4%. Deletions cut 2 bases from V and 1 base from J, with 12 bases between. The CDR3 is made up of 16 amino acids. CDR1 is WSHSY, CDR2 SAAADI, per germline. The entry originates in a study of OX40 agonist ivuxolimab in advanced cancers. About the study: Participants, approximately 81% male, averaged roughly 55 years of age, ranging from roughly 23 to 80.

The TCR sequence derives from an adult with an advanced solid tumor such as melanoma, head and neck, liver or kidney cancer. The specimen was CD4+ or CD8+ T cells sorted from blood, collected in a trial of the OX40 agonist ivuxolimab. J is TRBJ2-1 and V is TRBV10-2, with D tentatively TRBD1 or TRBD2 (5 bases each). DNA of the CDR3: TGCGCCAGCAGTGAGATCCGGGGCATATCCTACAATGAGCAGTTCTTC. It is translated as CASSEIRGISYNEQFF.